These T cell receptor beta chains were read from a single sample in a study of OX40 agonist ivuxolimab in advanced cancers. Only in-frame clones appear in the TCRdb table, and some are missing; sequencing was by immunoSEQ multiplex PCR. The sample includes around 18,000 clones, 70% to 90% seen only once; the top ten take 29%. Specimen: CD4+ or CD8+ T cells sorted from blood, collected in a trial of the OX40 agonist ivuxolimab. All receptors come from an adult with an advanced solid tumor such as melanoma, head and neck, liver or kidney cancer. Both conserved end residues are part of each CDR3. A D gene is named only where the DNA matches it firmly. Expanded clones get a size class; other rows say once, few or many, or leave the size out.

d_gene: .
abundance: .
j_gene: TRBJ2-5
v_gene: TRBV9
CDR3aa: CASSVSGFPASQETQYF
CDR3nt: TGTGCCAGCAGCGTTTCGGGTTTCCCCGCGTCCCAAGAGACCCAGTACTTC

d_gene: .
abundance: .
j_gene: TRBJ1-5
v_gene: TRBV6-6
CDR3aa: CAVGENQPQHF
CDR3nt: TGTGCCGTGGGGGAGAATCAGCCCCAGCATTTT

d_gene: .
abundance: .
j_gene: TRBJ2-3
v_gene: TRBV9
CDR3aa: CASSLGGRRTDTQYF
CDR3nt: TGTGCCAGCAGTTTGGGGGGGCGGAGGACAGATACGCAGTATTTT

d_gene: .
abundance: .
j_gene: TRBJ1-2
v_gene: TRBV2
CDR3aa: CARSGRVYGYTF
CDR3nt: TGTGCCAGGAGCGGGCGAGTTTATGGCTACACCTTC

d_gene: TRBD1
abundance: .
j_gene: TRBJ2-6
v_gene: TRBV27
CDR3aa: CASSSPDRAPGANVLTF
CDR3nt: TGTGCCAGCAGTTCCCCAGACAGGGCCCCTGGGGCCAACGTCCTGACTTTC

d_gene: .
abundance: once
j_gene: TRBJ1-1
v_gene: TRBV7-6
CDR3aa: CASSLSLGENTEAFF
CDR3nt: TGTGCCAGCAGCTTAAGTCTGGGAGAGAACACTGAAGCTTTCTTT

d_gene: .
abundance: .
j_gene: TRBJ2-1
v_gene: TRBV10-2
CDR3aa: CASRDIDYNEQFF
CDR3nt: TGCGCCAGCCGGGACATCGACTACAATGAGCAGTTCTTC

d_gene: TRBD2
abundance: once
j_gene: TRBJ2-7
v_gene: TRBV4-3
CDR3aa: CASSQDSGLALYEQYF
CDR3nt: TGCGCCAGCAGCCAAGACTCGGGACTAGCGCTTTACGAGCAGTACTTC

d_gene: TRBD2
abundance: .
j_gene: TRBJ2-5
v_gene: TRBV4-1
CDR3aa: CASSQGVGSASGGKETQYF
CDR3nt: TGCGCCAGCAGCCAAGGTGTCGGGTCGGCTAGCGGCGGTAAAGAGACCCAGTACTTC

d_gene: .
abundance: few
j_gene: TRBJ1-2
v_gene: TRBV19
CDR3aa: CASSMGWSGYTF
CDR3nt: TGTGCCAGTAGTATGGGGTGGAGTGGCTACACCTTC

d_gene: .
abundance: .
j_gene: TRBJ2-1
v_gene: TRBV29-1
CDR3aa: CSVVRDSYNEQFF
CDR3nt: TGCAGCGTTGTCCGCGATTCCTACAATGAGCAGTTCTTC

d_gene: .
abundance: few
j_gene: TRBJ2-7
v_gene: TRBV11-3
CDR3aa: CASSPTLRVPSYEQYF
CDR3nt: TGTGCCAGCAGCCCCACGCTAAGAGTGCCCAGCTACGAGCAGTACTTC

d_gene: .
abundance: medium-sized
j_gene: TRBJ2-3
v_gene: TRBV7-9
CDR3aa: CASSSPGGPSTDTQYF
CDR3nt: TGTGCCAGCAGCTCCCCCGGGGGGCCTAGCACAGATACGCAGTATTTT

d_gene: .
abundance: .
j_gene: TRBJ1-1
v_gene: TRBV4-3
CDR3aa: CASSQVYRGTEAFF
CDR3nt: TGCGCCAGCAGCCAAGTTTATCGGGGGACTGAAGCTTTCTTT

d_gene: TRBD2
abundance: .
j_gene: TRBJ2-5
v_gene: TRBV7-9
CDR3aa: CASSDLPSGQETQYF
CDR3nt: TGTGCCAGCAGCGACCTTCCTAGCGGGCAAGAGACCCAGTACTTC

d_gene: .
abundance: .
j_gene: TRBJ2-2
v_gene: TRBV18
CDR3aa: CASSPEGVFTGELFF
CDR3nt: TGTGCCAGCTCACCAGAAGGGGTCTTCACCGGGGAGCTGTTTTTT

d_gene: .
abundance: .
j_gene: TRBJ2-5
v_gene: TRBV27
CDR3aa: CASSLRAVRGETQYF
CDR3nt: TGTGCCAGCAGTTTACGTGCGGTACGAGGGGAGACCCAGTACTTC

d_gene: .
abundance: .
j_gene: TRBJ2-7
v_gene: TRBV18
CDR3aa: CASSPWRAYEQYF
CDR3nt: TGTGCCAGCTCACCATGGCGGGCCTACGAGCAGTACTTC

d_gene: TRBD1
abundance: once
j_gene: TRBJ2-3
v_gene: TRBV13
CDR3aa: CATGTGYTDTQYF
CDR3nt: TGTGCCACCGGGACAGGGTACACAGATACGCAGTATTTT

d_gene: .
abundance: .
j_gene: TRBJ1-2
v_gene: TRBV7-9
CDR3aa: CASSLTGFSYGYTF
CDR3nt: TGTGCCAGCAGCCTTACCGGGTTCTCCTATGGCTACACCTTC

d_gene: .
abundance: .
j_gene: TRBJ2-6
v_gene: TRBV7-6
CDR3aa: CASSHTSSGANVLTF
CDR3nt: TGTGCCAGCAGCCATACCAGCTCTGGGGCCAACGTCCTGACTTTC

d_gene: TRBD2
abundance: .
j_gene: TRBJ2-1
v_gene: TRBV6-5
CDR3aa: CASMPTSGTWSEQFF
CDR3nt: TGTGCCAGCATGCCCACTAGCGGGACTTGGAGTGAGCAGTTCTTC

d_gene: .
abundance: .
j_gene: TRBJ2-1
v_gene: TRBV7-9
CDR3aa: CASSLALRGEQFF
CDR3nt: TGTGCCAGCAGCTTAGCGCTGCGCGGTGAGCAGTTCTTC

d_gene: .
abundance: .
j_gene: TRBJ2-7
v_gene: TRBV25-1
CDR3aa: CASSVDLDLRKQYF
CDR3nt: TGTGCCAGCAGTGTGGACTTGGACCTACGAAAGCAGTACTTC

d_gene: TRBD2
abundance: once
j_gene: TRBJ2-3
v_gene: TRBV4-2
CDR3aa: CASSPSGLSTDTQYF
CDR3nt: TGTGCCAGCAGCCCTAGCGGGCTGAGCACAGATACGCAGTATTTT

d_gene: TRBD1
abundance: .
j_gene: TRBJ1-1
v_gene: TRBV7-6
CDR3aa: CASSLEAGTALTEAFF
CDR3nt: TGTGCCAGCAGCTTAGAGGCCGGGACAGCCCTCACTGAAGCTTTCTTT

d_gene: TRBD2
abundance: .
j_gene: TRBJ2-3
v_gene: TRBV4-3
CDR3aa: CASSLAGGPGDTQYF
CDR3nt: TGCGCCAGCAGCCTGGCGGGAGGGCCTGGAGATACGCAGTATTTT

d_gene: .
abundance: .
j_gene: TRBJ1-5
v_gene: TRBV15
CDR3aa: CATSMQPPRLGNQPQHF
CDR3nt: TGTGCCACCAGCATGCAACCGCCCCGGCTAGGCAATCAGCCCCAGCATTTT

d_gene: .
abundance: .
j_gene: TRBJ2-7
v_gene: TRBV27
CDR3aa: CASSPSGSYEQYF
CDR3nt: TGTGCCAGCAGCCCATCCGGCTCCTACGAGCAGTACTTC

d_gene: .
abundance: .
j_gene: TRBJ1-2
v_gene: TRBV13
CDR3aa: CASSLGPAANYGYTF
CDR3nt: TGTGCCAGCAGCTTAGGGCCCGCCGCTAACTATGGCTACACCTTC

d_gene: .
abundance: .
j_gene: TRBJ1-1
v_gene: TRBV30
CDR3aa: CAWSLRVTDTEAFF
CDR3nt: TGTGCCTGGAGCCTCAGGGTTACCGACACTGAAGCTTTCTTT

d_gene: .
abundance: .
j_gene: TRBJ2-5
v_gene: TRBV11-2
CDR3aa: CASSLTSSPSETQYF
CDR3nt: TGTGCCAGCAGCTTAACGTCTAGCCCCTCTGAGACCCAGTACTTC

d_gene: .
abundance: .
j_gene: TRBJ1-1
v_gene: TRBV28
CDR3aa: CASSSDTTEAFF
CDR3nt: TGTGCCAGCAGCTCTGACACAACTGAAGCTTTCTTT

d_gene: TRBD1
abundance: once
j_gene: TRBJ1-1
v_gene: TRBV7-3
CDR3aa: CASSLTGANTEAFF
CDR3nt: TGTGCCAGCAGCTTGACAGGGGCCAACACTGAAGCTTTCTTT

d_gene: .
abundance: .
j_gene: TRBJ2-2
v_gene: TRBV7-8
CDR3aa: CASSLTYTGELFF
CDR3nt: TGTGCCAGCAGCCTGACCTACACCGGGGAGCTGTTTTTT

d_gene: TRBD2
abundance: few
j_gene: TRBJ2-7
v_gene: TRBV5-4
CDR3aa: CASSQRDGTYEQYF
CDR3nt: TGTGCCAGCAGCCAGCGGGACGGCACCTACGAGCAGTACTTC

d_gene: .
abundance: .
j_gene: TRBJ2-5
v_gene: TRBV7-9
CDR3aa: CASSLGVRAETQYF
CDR3nt: TGTGCCAGCAGCTTAGGAGTCAGGGCGGAGACCCAGTACTTC

d_gene: TRBD1
abundance: once
j_gene: TRBJ1-5
v_gene: TRBV28
CDR3aa: CASSLAGGYQPQHF
CDR3nt: TGTGCCAGCAGTTTAGCAGGGGGCTATCAGCCCCAGCATTTT

d_gene: TRBD2
abundance: .
j_gene: TRBJ2-7
v_gene: TRBV4-1
CDR3aa: CASSLAGSPDYEQYF
CDR3nt: TGCGCCAGCAGTCTAGCGGGCTCTCCGGACTACGAGCAGTACTTC

d_gene: .
abundance: .
j_gene: TRBJ2-1
v_gene: TRBV2
CDR3aa: CASSVLVRGTSYEQFF
CDR3nt: TGTGCCAGCAGTGTGTTAGTTCGCGGGACCTCCTATGAGCAGTTCTTC

d_gene: .
abundance: .
j_gene: TRBJ2-7
v_gene: TRBV5-6
CDR3aa: CASSPLGEVSYEQYF
CDR3nt: TGTGCCAGCAGCCCCTTGGGGGAGGTCTCCTACGAGCAGTACTTC

d_gene: TRBD1
abundance: .
j_gene: TRBJ2-1
v_gene: TRBV19
CDR3aa: CASSIRDRAAPSYNEQFF
CDR3nt: TGTGCCAGTAGTATACGGGACAGGGCGGCCCCCTCCTACAATGAGCAGTTCTTC

d_gene: TRBD1
abundance: .
j_gene: TRBJ2-7
v_gene: TRBV6-5
CDR3aa: CASSQGQSSYEQYF
CDR3nt: TGTGCCAGCAGTCAGGGACAGTCATCCTACGAGCAGTACTTC

d_gene: .
abundance: few
j_gene: TRBJ2-3
v_gene: TRBV5-1
CDR3aa: CASSLAFTDTQYF
CDR3nt: TGCGCCAGCAGCTTGGCGTTCACAGATACGCAGTATTTT

d_gene: TRBD2
abundance: .
j_gene: TRBJ2-5
v_gene: TRBV6-4
CDR3aa: CASSASPVGRAYETQYF
CDR3nt: TGTGCCAGCAGTGCCTCTCCTGTCGGGAGGGCCTATGAGACCCAGTACTTC